A single sample is the source of the 6 T cell receptor beta chains below, sequenced in a study of CD8+CD57+ T cells in acquired aplastic anemia. Patients chosen for sequencing had CD8+CD57+ cells that had expanded, as shown by flow cytometry. Genomic DNA, the template, was used for profiling of the TCR beta VDJ and CDR3. MiXCR was run by TCRdb on the reads, yielding one entry per CDR3 protein. The sample has about 180,000 distinct CDR3 sequences; over 40% are singletons. Material: sorted CD4+, CD8+, or CD8+CD57+ T cells (not recorded which) from PBMCs. The receptor source for this set is a human donor with aplastic anemia.

V is TRBV24-1 and J is TRBJ2-5; possible D gene TRBD1, 6 bases. Germline CDR1 reads KGHDR; CDR2 reads SFDVKD. Trimming took off 1 base at V and 2 bases at J, with 13 bases between the two ends. The CDR3 is 16 amino acids. CDR3 bases: TGTGCCACCAGTGATTTTATTAACCAGGGGCAAGAGACCCAGTACTTC. Its protein product is CATSDFINQGQETQYF.

The genes are TRBV19 and TRBJ2-1, with TRBD2 as a possible D gene (5 bases). V was trimmed by 6 bases and J by 8 bases, leaving 17 bases between them. The CDR3 is 14 amino acids. Germline assignment: CDR1 LNHDA and CDR2 SQIVND (reference sequence). For the CDR3, the DNA is TGTGCCAGTAGAGATCTAGCCGGGTCGGATGAGCAGTTCTTC. It specifies CASRDLAGSDEQFF.

The chain links TRBV19 to TRBJ2-7; D may be TRBD1 or TRBD2 (5 bases each). The CDR3 spans 14 residues. Germline assignment: CDR1 LNHDA and CDR2 SQIVND (reference sequence). V was trimmed by 4 bases and J by 7 bases, leaving 17 bases between them. The CDR3 loop reads CASSTLSRGQEQYF. CDR3 in DNA: TGTGCCAGTAGTACCTTATCCCGGGGCCAGGAGCAGTACTTC.

This rearrangement joins TRBV9 to TRBJ2-7; D possibly uses TRBD1 or TRBD2 (7 bases each). This CDR3 comprises 14 residues. Germline loops: CDR1 SGDLS, CDR2 YYNGEE. V was cut by 3 bases and J by 7 bases, with 17 bases left in between. The CDR3 is CASSEGGGDGEQYF. The CDR3 DNA sequence: TGTGCCAGCAGCGAGGGAGGGGGCGATGGGGAGCAGTACTTC.

The chain employs TRBV30 and TRBJ1-5; 8 positions agree with TRBD1. CDR1 is GTSNPN and CDR2 is SVGIG in the germline V gene (reference sequence). Losses at the gene ends were 5 bases for V and 4 bases for J; bases not matched to a gene: 4. There are 13 residues in the CDR3. CDR3 sequence (DNA): TGTGCCTGGGGGACAGGCCAGAATCAGCCCCAGCATTTT. This translates into CAWGTGQNQPQHF.

This clonotype was counted only a few times. This rearrangement joins TRBV18 to TRBJ1-1; D remains ambiguous. This CDR3 contains 14 residues. V was pared by 2 bases and J by 5 bases, with 12 bases between. Germline CDR1 reads KGHSH; CDR2 reads LQKENI. The CDR3 sequence: CASSPNTRGTEAFF. DNA for the CDR3: TGTGCCAGCTCACCAAACACTCGAGGAACTGAAGCTTTCTTT.